The present TCR beta chain was sequenced within a study of T cell responses to AZD1222 COVID-19 vaccine. Study results and caveats: All repertoire sampling was performed exclusively after the peak T cell response.

This CDR3 is 13 amino acids long. Germline lookup yields CDR1 WNHNN and CDR2 SYGVQD (reference sequence). With 4 bases clipped from V and 5 bases from J, the junction kept 4 bases outside the gene matches. Profiled with immunoSEQ multiplex PCR; TCRdb holds only in-frame clones, not every one. The repertoire holds 130,000 or so clones, with more than 65% as singletons. Concerning this clone: Its antigen is undetermined.

Source: peripheral blood, taken 28 days after the second AZD1222 dose. This TCR was recovered from an adult who received the AZD1222 COVID-19 vaccine. The genes are TRBV10-1 and TRBJ1-2; TRBD1 agrees at 7 bases. CDR3 in amino acids: CASSAGQFYGYTF. In nucleotides, the CDR3 is TGCGCCAGCAGTGCGGGACAGTTTTATGGCTACACCTTC.